Listed here is a single T cell receptor (beta chain). Data came from immunoSEQ multiplex PCR; TCRdb stores just in-frame clones and leaves some out. The sample has some 150,000 clones; around 90% are singletons. The sample is drawn from a study of control samples from healthy donors and cancer patients. The sample consisted of blood. This receptor was identified in a man aged 30 to 45 in good health.

The chain's CDR3 is CASRGTGLPTNEKLFF. The CDR3 coding sequence is TGTGCCAGCAGGGGGACAGGACTGCCAACTAATGAAAAACTGTTTTTT. This chain uses TRBV27 with TRBJ1-4; 8 nucleotides match TRBD1. Per germline, CDR1 MNHEY and CDR2 SMNVEV (reference sequence). J was trimmed by 0 bases and V by 6 bases; bases with no gene match: 6. The CDR3 totals 16 residues.